This TCR beta chain was captured by sequencing in a study of OX40 agonist ivuxolimab in advanced cancers. Overall study: Clinicians treated patients with ivuxolimab, an agonistic anti-OX40 (CD134) antibody. Study outcomes and limitations: Expanded clones were, on average, more numerous among CD8+ T cells than CD4+. Dosing at 0.1 to 3.0 mg/kg was accompanied by clonal expansion of CD4+ and CD8+ blood T cells by week 6.

The table came from immunoSEQ multiplex PCR; TCRdb's copy has only in-frame clones and leaves some out. The table records tens of thousands of clones, 82% of them present only once. Autoimmune disease history or systemic immunosuppression led to patients being barred. The V and J ends lost 5 bases and 6 bases respectively, with 10 bases between them. The germline V gene has CDR1 SGHTA and CDR2 FQGNSA. This CDR3 has 13 amino acids. This clone was seen only once. Its specificity is not known. The receptor was isolated from an adult with an advanced solid tumor such as melanoma, head and neck, liver or kidney cancer. Sample: CD4+ or CD8+ T cells sorted from blood, taken in a trial of the OX40 agonist ivuxolimab. The chain couples TRBV7-2 to TRBJ2-2; D call uncertain. The CDR3 region has the DNA TGTGCCAGCAGCCAACGGCCGCCCGGGGAGCTGTTTTTT. It yields the protein CASSQRPPGELFF.